A single sample is the source of the 27 T cell receptor beta chains below, sequenced in a study of T cell changes during pregnancy in multiple sclerosis. Produced via immunoSEQ multiplex PCR; TCRdb's table is partial and in-frame only. The sample holds approximately 52,000 clones; roughly 90% are singletons and the top ten take approximately 0.5%. This material consisted of CD4+ T cells from peripheral blood mononuclear cells, taken after pregnancy. The receptor source for this set is a female donor with multiple sclerosis, enrolled in a pregnancy study.

V and J are TRBV15 and TRBJ2-2; 7 positions agree with TRBD2. The CDR3 has 17 residues. The trim removed 4 bases at V and 4 bases at J, leaving 12 bases unmatched. Per germline, CDR1 LNHNV and CDR2 YYDKDF (reference sequence). This CDR3 reads CATSNTSWGGSTGELFF. CDR3 DNA sequence: TGTGCCACCAGCAACACCTCTTGGGGCGGGAGCACCGGGGAGCTGTTTTTT.

In its sample, this clone was seen once. This rearrangement joins TRBV29-1 to TRBJ1-1; unclear D gene. V dropped 4 bases and J dropped 4 bases, with 7 bases sitting between them. Germline V gives CDR1 SQVTM, CDR2 ANQGSEA. This CDR3 comprises 11 residues. The CDR3 region is CSVVRSTEAFF. DNA for the CDR3: TGCAGCGTTGTAAGGAGCACTGAAGCTTTCTTT. Full variable domain (remainder filled in from reference TRBV29-1 and TRBJ1-1): SAVISQKPSRDICQRGTSLTIQCQVDSQVTMMFWYRQQPGQSLTLIATANQGSEATYESGFVIDKFPISRPNLTFSTLTVSNMSPEDSSIYLCSVVRSTEAFFGQGTRLTVV.

This chain joins TRBV27 and TRBJ1-1; D gene uncertain. The germline V and J ends were trimmed by 0 bases and 4 bases, with 12 bases remaining between them. The CDR3 has 15 amino acids. The germline CDR1 and CDR2 sequences are MNHEY and SMNVEV (reference sequence). CDR3 nucleotides: TGTGCCAGCAGTTTATCGTCGCGGCGAGGCACTGAAGCTTTCTTT. Translation gives CASSLSSRRGTEAFF.

The V and J genes are TRBV11-3 and TRBJ1-2; 7 nucleotides match TRBD1. Trimming removed 2 bases from V and 3 bases from J; junction bases left unmatched: 9. The CDR3 spans 16 residues. The germline CDR1 and CDR2 sequences are SGHNT and YENEEA. CDR3 sequence reads: CASSLPQGRCDYGYTF. CDR3 bases: TGTGCCAGCAGCTTACCACAGGGGCGGTGTGACTATGGCTACACCTTC.

This chain uses TRBV30 with TRBJ1-5; 8 nucleotides line up with TRBD1. Germline CDR1 is GTSNPN and CDR2 is SVGIG (reference sequence). The CDR3 has 17 residues. V lost 5 bases and J lost 1; bases outside the gene matches: 13. Here the CDR3 reads CAWDRQGPGYSNQPQHF. CDR3 in DNA: TGTGCCTGGGATCGACAGGGGCCGGGGTACAGCAATCAGCCCCAGCATTTT.

The V call is TRBV28, the J call TRBJ2-7; D is perhaps TRBD2 (6 bases). This CDR3 is 15 amino acids long. Germline loops: CDR1 MDHEN, CDR2 SYDVKM. Trimming removed 3 bases from V and 7 bases from J, with 19 bases in between. CDR3 DNA sequence: TGTGCCAGCAGTTTTAGCGGCGGGCTGGTGGGGGAGCAGTACTTC. It specifies CASSFSGGLVGEQYF. The full variable domain, with the rest looked up from reference TRBV28 and TRBJ2-7, is DVKVTQSSRYLVKRTGEKVFLECVQDMDHENMFWYRQDPGLGLRLIYFSYDVKMKEKGDIPEGYSVSREKKERFSLILESASTNQTSMYLCASSFSGGLVGEQYFGPGTRLTVT.

This chain uses TRBV6-1 with TRBJ1-5; 9 bases match TRBD1. V lost 4 bases to trimming and J lost 3 bases; unmatched junction nucleotides: 13. Germline V gene sequence: CDR1 MNHNS, CDR2 SASEGT. The CDR3 contains 18 residues. The chain's CDR3 is CASSAAAAGTGNNQPQHF. The DNA of the CDR3 is TGTGCCAGCAGTGCGGCTGCGGCGGGGACAGGGAACAATCAGCCCCAGCATTTT.

CDR3 sequence: CASRPGSANTGELFF. The CDR3 region has the DNA TGTGCCAGCAGACCCGGGTCTGCGAACACCGGGGAGCTGTTTTTT. The chain employs TRBV7-9 and TRBJ2-2; D unresolved. Germline assignment: CDR1 SEHNR and CDR2 FQNEAQ (reference sequence). V dropped 6 bases and J dropped 0 bases, with 11 bases sitting between them. The CDR3 runs 15 residues.

The rearrangement uses TRBV2 and TRBJ1-2, with no clear D. CDR3 length equals 15 residues. Trimming cost V 3 bases and J 4 bases, with 15 bases left between them. The germline V gene encodes CDR1 SNHLY and CDR2 FYNNEI. The CDR3 nucleotides are TGTGCCAGCAGTGAGATAGGCCAGGTTGCCTATGGCTACACCTTC. Amino acids: CASSEIGQVAYGYTF.

The CDR3 DNA is TGTGCCAGCAGCACCCGGGGGGAGGCAACTAATGAAAAACTGTTTTTT. It translates to CASSTRGEATNEKLFF. The chain uses TRBV7-9 and TRBJ1-4; possible D gene TRBD1, 5 bases. The CDR3 is 16 amino acids. V lost 5 bases and J lost 0, with 13 bases in between. CDR1 SEHNR and CDR2 FQNEAQ come from the germline V gene (reference sequence).

The gene calls are TRBV7-3 and TRBJ2-1; 16 bases line up with TRBD2. Germline V gene sequence: CDR1 SGHTA, CDR2 FQGTGA. The CDR3 length is 18 residues. The V gene end was trimmed by 5 bases and the J gene end by 7 bases; junction bases not matched to a gene: 11. As DNA, the CDR3 is TGTGCCAGCAGCCTAGGCCTGGGACTAGCGGGAGGGCAGAATGAGCAGTTCTTC. It yields the protein CASSLGLGLAGGQNEQFF. The full variable domain, completed using reference TRBV7-3 and TRBJ2-1, is GAGVSQTPSNKVTEKGKYVELRCDPISGHTALYWYRQSLGQGPEFLIYFQGTGAADDSGLPNDRFFAVRPEGSVSTLKIQRTERGDSAVYLCASSLGLGLAGGQNEQFFGPGTRLTVL.

The chain combines TRBV27 with TRBJ1-3; 10 bases agree with TRBD1. This CDR3 has 14 amino acids. Germline-derived CDR1 and CDR2 are MNHEY and SMNVEV (reference sequence). J was trimmed by 5 bases and V by 6 bases; bases with no gene match: 4. CDR3 region: CASRGTGERNTIYF. For the CDR3, the DNA is TGTGCCAGCAGGGGGACAGGGGAGAGAAACACCATATATTTT.

V usage is TRBV5-6 and J usage is TRBJ2-1, with 8 bases aligning to TRBD2. There are 16 residues in the CDR3. V lost 4 bases to trimming and J lost 6 bases; unmatched junction nucleotides: 12. Looked up from germline, CDR1 is SGHDT and CDR2 is YYEEEE. In nucleotides, the CDR3 is TGTGCCAGCAGCCCGGTCCTAGCGGGTAGCCGCAATGAGCAGTTCTTC. Its translation: CASSPVLAGSRNEQFF.

The chain has TRBV4-3 and TRBJ2-4; D not certain. From germline, CDR1 is LGHNA and CDR2 YSLEER. V was shortened by 0 bases and J by 1 base, with 13 bases between the two germline ends. The CDR3 has 17 residues. CDR3 amino acids: CASSQELGAVAKNIQYF. CDR3 in DNA: TGCGCCAGCAGCCAAGAACTCGGCGCGGTGGCCAAAAACATTCAGTACTTC.

This rearrangement joins TRBV29-1 to TRBJ2-3, with 14 bases fitting TRBD2. Germline V lookup: CDR1 SQVTM, CDR2 ANQGSEA. The CDR3 has 15 residues. Trimming cost V 6 bases and J 0 bases; bases outside gene matches: 2. The CDR3 spells CSVGTSGSSTDTQYF. The CDR3, as DNA: TGCAGCGTAGGGACTAGCGGGAGTAGCACAGATACGCAGTATTTT.

The V gene is TRBV28, the J gene TRBJ1-5; D possibly corresponds to TRBD1 (6 bases). Germline CDR1 and CDR2: MDHEN and SYDVKM. CDR3 size: 14 residues. Trimming took 2 bases from V and 6 from J, leaving 11 bases between them. The CDR3 region is CASSLVGASQPQHF. The CDR3 nucleotides read TGTGCCAGCAGTTTAGTGGGGGCCAGTCAGCCCCAGCATTTT.

The chain is built from TRBV25-1 and TRBJ2-5, with 10 bases that match TRBD1. TRBJ2-7 explains the end of the DNA better; the J call may be wrong. CDR1 and CDR2 (germline): MGHDK, SYGVNS. This CDR3 spans 15 amino acids. The CDR3 region has the DNA TGTGCCACCCAGGGAGGGGGACAGGGGTTTCACGAGCAGTACTTC. Protein product: CATQGGGQGFHEQYF.

The chain employs TRBV19 and TRBJ2-3, with 11 positions matching TRBD2. After removal of 4 bases from V and 0 bases from J, the junction contained 3 bases not matched to a gene. This CDR3 has 16 amino acids. The germline V gene encodes CDR1 LNHDA and CDR2 SQIVND (reference sequence). CDR3 sequence: CASSTGLAASTDTQYF. The CDR3 DNA reads TGTGCCAGTAGTACGGGACTAGCGGCTAGCACAGATACGCAGTATTTT.

V is TRBV9 and J is TRBJ2-1; no clear D. There are 13 residues in the CDR3. The V end was cut by 1 base, the J end by 8 bases, with 10 bases between. Germline V CDR1 and CDR2: SGDLS, YYNGEE. The CDR3 spells CASSVSLLDEQFF. The CDR3 nucleotides are TGTGCCAGCAGCGTATCCCTCTTAGATGAGCAGTTCTTC.

The chain combines TRBV29-1 with TRBJ2-1, with a possible D match to TRBD2 (5 bases). From germline, CDR1 is SQVTM and CDR2 ANQGSEA. The germline V and J ends were trimmed by 3 bases and 6 bases, with 9 bases remaining between them. CDR3 length: 12 residues. The CDR3 region is CSVEEVLNEQFF. Written as DNA, the CDR3 is TGCAGCGTTGAGGAGGTCCTCAATGAGCAGTTCTTC.

This chain connects TRBV11-3 to TRBJ2-7; 9 nucleotides align to TRBD2. The CDR3 totals 15 residues. V shed 4 bases, J shed 1 base, and the junction held 5 bases outside the gene matches. Germline values: CDR1 SGHNT, CDR2 YENEEA. CDR3 in DNA: TGTGCCAGCAGCTGGATTAGCGGGGGATCCTACGAGCAGTACTTC. This codes for CASSWISGGSYEQYF.

The chain carries TRBV2 and TRBJ2-2; 13 nucleotides agree with TRBD2. Germline-derived CDR1 and CDR2 are SNHLY and FYNNEI. The CDR3 totals 16 residues. The V and J ends lost 8 bases and 8 bases, in that order; junction bases with no gene match: 11. The CDR3 DNA reads TGTGCCAGCGGGGGCAGACTAGCGGGGGGTAATGGGGAGCTGTTTTTT. Amino acids: CASGGRLAGGNGELFF.

The V gene is TRBV6-5, the J gene TRBJ2-2; TRBD2 matches 8 bases. Trimming removed 7 bases from V and 6 bases from J; junction bases left unmatched: 4. Per the germline V gene, CDR1 is MNHEY and CDR2 is SVGAGI. The CDR3 has 13 amino acids. For the CDR3, the DNA is TGTGCCAGCAACCCGGGGGGGGCCGGGGAGCTGTTTTTT. As protein: CASNPGGAGELFF.

V gene TRBV7-9 combines with J gene TRBJ1-5; D is uncertain. Germline loops: CDR1 SEHNR, CDR2 FQNEAQ (reference sequence). V was cut by 0 bases and J by 3 bases, with 6 bases left in between. The CDR3 has 14 residues. CDR3: CASSLAGNNQPQHF. As DNA, the CDR3 is TGTGCCAGCAGCTTAGCGGGCAACAATCAGCCCCAGCATTTT.

The V and J genes are TRBV5-4 and TRBJ1-2, with TRBD1 matching 8 bases. V was clipped by 4 bases and J by 2 bases; unmatched bases: 7. In germline, CDR1 is SGHNT, CDR2 YYREEE (reference sequence). The CDR3 sequence is 15 residues long. The CDR3 DNA is TGTGCCAGCAGCCAAGGGGACAGGATCAACTATGGCTACACCTTC. Protein product: CASSQGDRINYGYTF.

The chain has TRBV11-2 and TRBJ2-7; TRBD2 matches 8 bases. CDR3 size: 16 residues. Germline CDR1 reads SGHAT; CDR2 reads FQNNGV. Trimming removed 1 base from V and 2 bases from J; junction bases left unmatched: 7. CDR3 coding DNA: TGTGCCAGCAGCTTAGTTATAGCGGGGTTAGCCTACGAGCAGTACTTC. Protein sequence: CASSLVIAGLAYEQYF. Drawing the rest from reference TRBV11-2 and TRBJ2-7, the complete variable domain is EAGVAQSPRYKIIEKRQSVAFWCNPISGHATLYWYQQILGQGPKLLIQFQNNGVVDDSQLPKDRFSAERLKGVDSTLKIQPAKLEDSAVYLCASSLVIAGLAYEQYFGPGTRLTVT.

The chain uses TRBV5-1 and TRBJ2-5; possibly TRBD2 for D (7 bases). CDR3 size: 15 residues. V dropped 6 bases and J dropped 2 bases, with 17 bases sitting between them. Germline loops: CDR1 SGHRS, CDR2 YFSETQ. CDR3 coding DNA: TGCGCCAGCACGGTGGGCGGGGGCGGTCAAGAGACCCAGTACTTC. It translates to CASTVGGGGQETQYF.